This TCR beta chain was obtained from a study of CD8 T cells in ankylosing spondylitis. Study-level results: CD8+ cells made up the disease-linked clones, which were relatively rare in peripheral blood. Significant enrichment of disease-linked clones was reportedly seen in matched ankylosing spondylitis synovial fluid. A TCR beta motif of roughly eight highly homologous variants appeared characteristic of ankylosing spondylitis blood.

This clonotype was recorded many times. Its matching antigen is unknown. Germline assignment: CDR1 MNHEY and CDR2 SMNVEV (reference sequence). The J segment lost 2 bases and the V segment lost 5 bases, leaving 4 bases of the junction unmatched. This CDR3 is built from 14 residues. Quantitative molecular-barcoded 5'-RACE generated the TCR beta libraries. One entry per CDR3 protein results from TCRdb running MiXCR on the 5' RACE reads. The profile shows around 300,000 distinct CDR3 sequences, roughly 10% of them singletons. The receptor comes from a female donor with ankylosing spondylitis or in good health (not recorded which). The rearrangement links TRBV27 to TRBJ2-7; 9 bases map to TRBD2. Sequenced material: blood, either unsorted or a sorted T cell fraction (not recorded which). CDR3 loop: CASSGLAGPYEQYF. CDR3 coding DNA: TGTGCCAGCAGTGGGCTAGCGGGACCCTACGAGCAGTACTTC.